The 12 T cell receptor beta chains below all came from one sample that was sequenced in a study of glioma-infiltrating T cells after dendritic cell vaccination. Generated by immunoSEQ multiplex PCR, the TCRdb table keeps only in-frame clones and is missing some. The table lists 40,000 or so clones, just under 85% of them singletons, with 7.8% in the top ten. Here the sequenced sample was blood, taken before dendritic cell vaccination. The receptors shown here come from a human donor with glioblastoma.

CDR3 protein: CASSWGDRGHSTDTQYF. The CDR3 DNA follows: TGCGCCAGCAGCTGGGGCGACAGGGGGCATAGCACAGATACGCAGTATTTT. The V and J genes are TRBV5-1 and TRBJ2-3; 10 bases map to TRBD1. The CDR3 totals 17 residues. In germline, CDR1 is SGHRS, CDR2 YFSETQ. The J segment lost 0 bases and the V segment lost 3 bases, leaving 7 bases of the junction unmatched.

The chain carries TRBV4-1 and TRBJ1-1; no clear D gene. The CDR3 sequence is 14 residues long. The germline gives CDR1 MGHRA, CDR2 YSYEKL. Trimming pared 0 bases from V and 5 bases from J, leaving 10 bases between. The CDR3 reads CASSQEEGFTEAFF. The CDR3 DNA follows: TGCGCCAGCAGCCAAGAGGAGGGATTTACTGAAGCTTTCTTT.

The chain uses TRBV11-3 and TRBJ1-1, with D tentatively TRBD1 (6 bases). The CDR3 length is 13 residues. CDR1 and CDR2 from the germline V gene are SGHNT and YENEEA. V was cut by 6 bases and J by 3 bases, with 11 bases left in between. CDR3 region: CASRKGGDTEAFF. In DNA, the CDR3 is TGTGCCAGCAGGAAAGGGGGGGACACTGAAGCTTTCTTT.

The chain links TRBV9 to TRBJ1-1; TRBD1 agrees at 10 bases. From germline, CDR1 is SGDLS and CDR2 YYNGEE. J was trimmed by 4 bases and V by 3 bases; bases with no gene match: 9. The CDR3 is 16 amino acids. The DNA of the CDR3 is TGTGCCAGCAGCGCGACTTCGACAGGGGGCTTCACTGAAGCTTTCTTT. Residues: CASSATSTGGFTEAFF.

Here the CDR3 reads CASSTGSGADTQYF. In DNA form, the CDR3 reads TGTGCCAGCAGTACCGGCTCAGGGGCAGATACGCAGTATTTT. This sequence joins TRBV28 and TRBJ2-3; a weak D match, TRBD1 (6 bases). Germline V gene data show CDR1 as MDHEN and CDR2 as SYDVKM. V was shortened by 5 bases and J by 4 bases, with 13 bases between the two germline ends. CDR3 length: 14 amino acids.

The CDR3 region has the DNA TGTGCCAGAAACGACAGGGGGCATAGAGAAAAACTGTTTTTT. Translated, it gives CARNDRGHREKLFF. The chain couples TRBV19 to TRBJ1-4, with 10 bases that match TRBD1. Germline assignment: CDR1 LNHDA and CDR2 SQIVND (reference sequence). V lost 9 bases, J lost 8 bases, and 9 bases stayed unmatched. The CDR3 has 14 residues.

The CDR3: CASSLDRVPRGNEQFF. The CDR3 DNA follows: TGTGCCAGCAGCTTAGACCGGGTCCCTCGGGGCAATGAGCAGTTCTTC. This rearrangement joins TRBV11-3 to TRBJ2-1; D may be TRBD2 (5 bases). This CDR3 contains 16 residues. Trimming stripped 0 bases from V and 6 bases from J, with 15 bases between. The germline V gene encodes CDR1 SGHNT and CDR2 YENEEA.

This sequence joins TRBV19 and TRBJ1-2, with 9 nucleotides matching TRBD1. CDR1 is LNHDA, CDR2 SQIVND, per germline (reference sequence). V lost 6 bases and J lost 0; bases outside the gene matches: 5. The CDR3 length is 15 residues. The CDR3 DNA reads TGTGCCAGTAGAGGGACAGGGTTGGCTAACTATGGCTACACCTTC. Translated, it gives CASRGTGLANYGYTF.

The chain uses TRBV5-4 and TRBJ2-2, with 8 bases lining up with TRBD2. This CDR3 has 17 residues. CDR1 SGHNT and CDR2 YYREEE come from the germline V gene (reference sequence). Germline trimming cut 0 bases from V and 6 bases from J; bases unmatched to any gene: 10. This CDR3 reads CASSLATGTRGAGELFF. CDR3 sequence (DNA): TGTGCCAGCAGCTTGGCCACCGGGACTAGGGGGGCCGGGGAGCTGTTTTTT. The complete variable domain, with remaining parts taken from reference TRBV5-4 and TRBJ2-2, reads ETGVTQSPTHLIKTRGQQVTLRCSSQSGHNTVSWYQQALGQGPQFIFQYYREEENGRGNFPPRFSGLQFPNYSSELNVNALELDDSALYLCASSLATGTRGAGELFFGEGSRLTVL.

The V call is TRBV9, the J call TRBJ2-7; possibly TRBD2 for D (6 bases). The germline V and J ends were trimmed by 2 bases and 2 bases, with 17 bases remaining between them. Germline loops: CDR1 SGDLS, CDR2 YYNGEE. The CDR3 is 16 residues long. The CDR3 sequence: CASSVGGHLRAYEQYF. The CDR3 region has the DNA TGTGCCAGCAGCGTTGGAGGGCACCTCAGGGCCTACGAGCAGTACTTC. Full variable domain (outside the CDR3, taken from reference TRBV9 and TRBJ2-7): DSGVTQTPKHLITATGQRVTLRCSPRSGDLSVYWYQQSLDQGLQFLIQYYNGEERAKGNILERFSAQQFPDLHSELNLSSLELGDSALYFCASSVGGHLRAYEQYFGPGTRLTVT.

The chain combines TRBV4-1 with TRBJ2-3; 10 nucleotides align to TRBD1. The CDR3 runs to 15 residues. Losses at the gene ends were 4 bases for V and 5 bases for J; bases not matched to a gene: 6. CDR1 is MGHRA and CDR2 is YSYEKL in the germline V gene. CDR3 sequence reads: CASSPRDRGGDTQYF. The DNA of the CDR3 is TGCGCCAGCAGCCCCCGGGACAGGGGTGGAGATACGCAGTATTTT.

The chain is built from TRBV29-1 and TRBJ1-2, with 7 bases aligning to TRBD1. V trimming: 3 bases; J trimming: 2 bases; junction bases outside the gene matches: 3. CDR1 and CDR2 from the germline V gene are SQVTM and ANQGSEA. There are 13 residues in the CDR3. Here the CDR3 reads CSVDATGNYGYTF. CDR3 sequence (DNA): TGCAGCGTTGACGCGACAGGGAACTATGGCTACACCTTC. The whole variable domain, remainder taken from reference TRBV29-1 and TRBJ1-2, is SAVISQKPSRDICQRGTSLTIQCQVDSQVTMMFWYRQQPGQSLTLIATANQGSEATYESGFVIDKFPISRPNLTFSTLTVSNMSPEDSSIYLCSVDATGNYGYTFGSGTRLTVV.